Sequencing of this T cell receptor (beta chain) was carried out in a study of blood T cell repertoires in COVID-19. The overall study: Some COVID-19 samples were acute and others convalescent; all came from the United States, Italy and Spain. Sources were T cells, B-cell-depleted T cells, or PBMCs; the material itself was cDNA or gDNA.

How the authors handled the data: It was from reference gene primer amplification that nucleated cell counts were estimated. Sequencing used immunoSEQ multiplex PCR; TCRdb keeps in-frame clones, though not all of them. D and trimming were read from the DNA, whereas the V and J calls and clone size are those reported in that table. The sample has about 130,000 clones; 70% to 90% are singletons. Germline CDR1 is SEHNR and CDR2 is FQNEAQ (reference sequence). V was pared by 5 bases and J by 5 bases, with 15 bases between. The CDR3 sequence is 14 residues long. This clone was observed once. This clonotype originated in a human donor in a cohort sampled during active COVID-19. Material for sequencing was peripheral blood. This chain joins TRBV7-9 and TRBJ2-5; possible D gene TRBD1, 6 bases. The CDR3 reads CASSLAGAAETQYF. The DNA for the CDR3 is TGTGCCAGCAGCCTCGCAGGGGCCGCGGAGACCCAGTACTTC.